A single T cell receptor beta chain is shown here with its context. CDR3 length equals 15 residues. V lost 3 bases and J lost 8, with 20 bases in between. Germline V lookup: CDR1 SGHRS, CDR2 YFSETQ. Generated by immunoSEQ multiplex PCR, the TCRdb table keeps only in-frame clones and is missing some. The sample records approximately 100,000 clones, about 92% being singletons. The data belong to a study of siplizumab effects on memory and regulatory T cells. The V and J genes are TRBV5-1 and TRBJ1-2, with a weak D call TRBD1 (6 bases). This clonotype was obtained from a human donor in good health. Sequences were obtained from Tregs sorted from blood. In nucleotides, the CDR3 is TGCGCCAGCAGCTCTACGGGGACAATCGGTGTCGGCTACACCTTC. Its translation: CASSSTGTIGVGYTF. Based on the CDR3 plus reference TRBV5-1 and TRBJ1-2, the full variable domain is KAGVTQTPRYLIKTRGQQVTLSCSPISGHRSVSWYQQTPGQGLQFLFEYFSETQRNKGNFPGRFSGRQFSNSRSEMNVSTLELGDSALYLCASSSTGTIGVGYTFGSGTRLTVV.